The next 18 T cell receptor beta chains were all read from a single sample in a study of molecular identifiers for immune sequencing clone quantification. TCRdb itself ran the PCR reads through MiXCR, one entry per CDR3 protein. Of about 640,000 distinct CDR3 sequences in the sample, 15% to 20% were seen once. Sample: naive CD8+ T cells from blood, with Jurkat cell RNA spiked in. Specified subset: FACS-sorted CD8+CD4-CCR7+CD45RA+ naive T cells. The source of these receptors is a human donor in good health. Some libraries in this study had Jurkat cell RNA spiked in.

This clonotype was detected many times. The CDR3 spells CASSQVAGDLLRTQYF. DNA for the CDR3: TGCGCCAGCAGCCAAGTGGCAGGGGACCTCCTTCGGACCCAGTACTTC. The V and J genes are TRBV4-1 and TRBJ2-5; D is possibly TRBD1 (6 bases). The CDR3 has 16 amino acids. The V and J ends lost 1 base and 7 bases respectively, with 19 bases between them. Germline assignment: CDR1 MGHRA and CDR2 YSYEKL.

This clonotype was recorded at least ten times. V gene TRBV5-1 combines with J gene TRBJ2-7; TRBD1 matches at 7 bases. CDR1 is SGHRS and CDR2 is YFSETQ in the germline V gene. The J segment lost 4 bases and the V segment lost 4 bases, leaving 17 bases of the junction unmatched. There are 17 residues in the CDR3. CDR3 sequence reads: CASSQTTSDQQGYEQYF. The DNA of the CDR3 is TGCGCCAGCAGCCAGACGACCTCCGACCAACAGGGGTACGAGCAGTACTTC. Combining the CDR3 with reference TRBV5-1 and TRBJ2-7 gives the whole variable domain KAGVTQTPRYLIKTRGQQVTLSCSPISGHRSVSWYQQTPGQGLQFLFEYFSETQRNKGNFPGRFSGRQFSNSRSEMNVSTLELGDSALYLCASSQTTSDQQGYEQYFGPGTRLTVT.

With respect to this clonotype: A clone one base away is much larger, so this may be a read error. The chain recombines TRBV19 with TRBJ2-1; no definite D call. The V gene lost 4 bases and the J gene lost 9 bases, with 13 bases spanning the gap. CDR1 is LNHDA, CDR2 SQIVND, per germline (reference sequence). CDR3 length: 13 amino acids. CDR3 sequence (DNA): TGTGCCAGTAGTAGAGGACGTCGTGGTGAGCAGTTCTTC. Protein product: CASSRGRRGEQFF. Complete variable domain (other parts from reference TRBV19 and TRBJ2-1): DGGITQSPKYLFRKEGQNVTLSCEQNLNHDAMYWYRQDPGQGLRLIYYSQIVNDFQKGDIAEGYSVSREKKESFPLTVTSAQKNPTAFYLCASSRGRRGEQFFGPGTRLTVL.

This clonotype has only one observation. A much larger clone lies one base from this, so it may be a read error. The CDR3 DNA reads as TGTGCCAGCGGTCCCCCTGGACTAGCGGAGGAGACCCAGTACTTC. Protein product: CASGPPGLAEETQYF. This rearrangement joins TRBV12-3 or TRBV12-4 to TRBJ2-5, with TRBD2 matching 10 bases. The CDR3 is 15 amino acids. V dropped 8 bases and J dropped 5; count of bases not matched to a gene: 11.

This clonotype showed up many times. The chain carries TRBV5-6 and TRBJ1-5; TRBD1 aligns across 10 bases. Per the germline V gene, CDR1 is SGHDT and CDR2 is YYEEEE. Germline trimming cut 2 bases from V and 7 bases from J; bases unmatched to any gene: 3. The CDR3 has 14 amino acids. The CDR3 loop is CASSFGTGVQPQHF. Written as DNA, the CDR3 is TGTGCCAGCAGCTTCGGGACAGGGGTCCAGCCCCAGCATTTT.

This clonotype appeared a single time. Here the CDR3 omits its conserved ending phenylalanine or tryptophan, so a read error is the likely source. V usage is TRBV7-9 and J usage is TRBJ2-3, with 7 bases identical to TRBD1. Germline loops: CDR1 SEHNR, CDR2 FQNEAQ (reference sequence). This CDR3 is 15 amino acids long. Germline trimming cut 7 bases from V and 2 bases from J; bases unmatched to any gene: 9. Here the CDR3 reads CASNKQGTNTDTQYS. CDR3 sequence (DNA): TGTGCCAGCAACAAACAGGGGACCAACACAGATACGCAGTATTCT.

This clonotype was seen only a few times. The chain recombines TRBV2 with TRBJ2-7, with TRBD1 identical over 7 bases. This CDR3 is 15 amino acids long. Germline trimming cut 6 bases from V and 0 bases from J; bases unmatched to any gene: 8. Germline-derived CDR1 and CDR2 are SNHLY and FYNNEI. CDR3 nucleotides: TGTGCCAGCAGCCCAACTGACAGGGCCTCCTACGAGCAGTACTTC. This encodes CASSPTDRASYEQYF.

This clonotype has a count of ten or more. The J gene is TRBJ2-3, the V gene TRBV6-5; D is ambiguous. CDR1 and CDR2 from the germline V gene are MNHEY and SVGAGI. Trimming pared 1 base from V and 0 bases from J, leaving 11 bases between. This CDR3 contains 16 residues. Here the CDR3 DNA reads TGTGCCAGCAGTTACTTGGGAAACCCTAGCACAGATACGCAGTATTTT. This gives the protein CASSYLGNPSTDTQYF.

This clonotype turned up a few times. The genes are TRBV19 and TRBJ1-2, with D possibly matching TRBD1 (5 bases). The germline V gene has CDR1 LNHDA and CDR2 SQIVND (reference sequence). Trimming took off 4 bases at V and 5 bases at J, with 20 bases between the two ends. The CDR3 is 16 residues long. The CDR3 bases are TGTGCCAGTAGTAAATTGGACACATTCTATGGGTATGGCTACACCTTC. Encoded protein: CASSKLDTFYGYGYTF.

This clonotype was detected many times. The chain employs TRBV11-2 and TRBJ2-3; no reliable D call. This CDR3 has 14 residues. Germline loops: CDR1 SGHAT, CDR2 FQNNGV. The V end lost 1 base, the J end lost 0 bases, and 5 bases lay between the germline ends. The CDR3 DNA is TGTGCCAGCAGCTTAGTTACTAGCACAGATACGCAGTATTTT. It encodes CASSLVTSTDTQYF.

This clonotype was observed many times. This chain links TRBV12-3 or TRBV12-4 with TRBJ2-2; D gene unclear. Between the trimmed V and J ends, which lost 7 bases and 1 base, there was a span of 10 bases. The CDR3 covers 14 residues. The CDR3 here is CASTPVRNTGELFF. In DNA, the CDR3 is TGTGCCAGCACCCCGGTCCGGAACACCGGGGAGCTGTTTTTT.

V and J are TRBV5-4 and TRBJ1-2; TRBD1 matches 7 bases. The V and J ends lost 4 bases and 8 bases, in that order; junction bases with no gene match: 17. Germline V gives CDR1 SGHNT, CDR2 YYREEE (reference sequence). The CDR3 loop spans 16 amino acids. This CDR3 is CASSDGTAINVHGYTF. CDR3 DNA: TGTGCCAGCAGCGACGGGACAGCTATTAATGTGCACGGCTACACCTTC.

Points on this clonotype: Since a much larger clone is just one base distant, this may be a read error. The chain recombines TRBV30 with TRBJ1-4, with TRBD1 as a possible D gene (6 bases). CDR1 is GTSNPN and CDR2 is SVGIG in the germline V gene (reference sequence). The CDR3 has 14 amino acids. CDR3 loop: CAWSGGLTNEILFF. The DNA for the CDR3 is TGTGCCTGGAGTGGGGGGCTAACTAATGAAATACTGTTTTTT.

The CDR3 loop is CAWSRGTGSDTQYF. CDR3 coding DNA: TGTGCCTGGAGCCGCGGGACAGGGTCAGATACGCAGTATTTT. The chain couples TRBV30 to TRBJ2-3; TRBD1 agrees at 9 bases. The ends lost 3 bases at V and 4 bases at J; junction bases unmatched: 5. CDR1 is GTSNPN, CDR2 SVGIG, per germline (reference sequence). This CDR3 contains 14 residues.

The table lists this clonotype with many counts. CDR3 sequence (DNA): TGCGCCAGCAGACCGGACACCTCCGAGGGATACGAGCAGTACTTC. Translation gives CASRPDTSEGYEQYF. This chain uses TRBV5-1 with TRBJ2-7; D tentatively fits TRBD1 or TRBD2 (5 bases each). The CDR3 length is 15 residues. Germline V lookup: CDR1 SGHRS, CDR2 YFSETQ. V dropped 5 bases and J dropped 4 bases, with 19 bases sitting between them.

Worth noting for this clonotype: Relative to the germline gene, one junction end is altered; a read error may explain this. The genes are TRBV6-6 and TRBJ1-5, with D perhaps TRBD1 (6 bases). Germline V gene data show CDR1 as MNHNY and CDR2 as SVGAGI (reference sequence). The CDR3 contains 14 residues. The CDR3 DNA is TGTCCCAGCAGTTTATGGACAGGCAATCAGCCCCAGCATTTT. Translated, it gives CPSSLWTGNQPQHF.

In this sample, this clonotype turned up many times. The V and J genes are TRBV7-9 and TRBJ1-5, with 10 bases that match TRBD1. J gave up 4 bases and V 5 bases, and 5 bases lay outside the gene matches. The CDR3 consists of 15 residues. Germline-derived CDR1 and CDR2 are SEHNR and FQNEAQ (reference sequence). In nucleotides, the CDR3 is TGTGCCAGCAGCCGGGACAGGGGTCCTAATCAGCCCCAGCATTTT. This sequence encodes CASSRDRGPNQPQHF.

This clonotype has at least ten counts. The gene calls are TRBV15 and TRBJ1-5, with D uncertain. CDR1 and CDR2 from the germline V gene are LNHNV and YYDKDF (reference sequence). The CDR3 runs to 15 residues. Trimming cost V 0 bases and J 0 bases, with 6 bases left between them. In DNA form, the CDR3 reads TGTGCCACCAGCAGAGAACGCTATAGCAATCAGCCCCAGCATTTT. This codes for CATSRERYSNQPQHF.